A selection of T cell receptor beta chains follows, all from one sample in a study of identical twins. TCRdb analysed the 5' RACE reads with MiXCR anew, one entry per CDR3 protein. The table shows a few hundred thousand distinct CDR3 sequences, with approximately 18% occurring only once. Material: naive T cells sorted from blood. These TCRs come from a man between 45 and 60 years old in good health. Each CDR3 is given with its conserved first and last residue. Fields, in order: V gene, D gene, CDR3 length, J gene, clone size, CDR3 protein, CDR3 DNA. D genes are given only for firm matches. Clone size is stated in some rows and not others, as once, few, many or a class when expanded.

V: TRBV10-3; D: NA; length: 12; J: TRBJ2-5; size: NA; CDR3: CAISDDRETQYF; DNA: TGTGCCATCAGTGACGATCGGGAGACCCAGTACTTC
V: TRBV18; D: NA; length: 12; J: TRBJ2-2; size: few; CDR3: CASSPQDGELFF; DNA: TGTGCCAGCTCACCACAGGACGGGGAGCTGTTTTTT
V: TRBV7-7; D: NA; length: 13; J: TRBJ2-5; size: many; CDR3: CASSLEGPETQYF; DNA: TGTGCCAGCAGCTTAGAAGGGCCAGAGACCCAGTACTTC
V: TRBV14; D: NA; length: 15; J: TRBJ2-6; size: NA; CDR3: CASSRHSSGANVLTF; DNA: TGTGCCAGCAGCCGCCACAGTTCTGGGGCCAACGTCCTGACTTTC
V: TRBV28; D: NA; length: 14; J: TRBJ1-4; size: NA; CDR3: CASSSRSTAEKLFF; DNA: TGTGCCAGCAGTTCCCGGTCGACGGCGGAAAAACTGTTTTTT
V: TRBV7-8; D: TRBD2; length: 15; J: TRBJ2-1; size: NA; CDR3: CASSPGLAIYNEQFF; DNA: TGTGCCAGCAGCCCGGGACTAGCGATCTACAATGAGCAGTTCTTC
V: TRBV4-3; D: TRBD2; length: 18; J: TRBJ2-1; size: few; CDR3: CASSQDGVGGSSYNEQFF; DNA: TGCGCCAGCAGCCAAGACGGGGTTGGCGGGAGCTCCTACAATGAGCAGTTCTTC
V: TRBV5-1; D: NA; length: 15; J: TRBJ2-7; size: many; CDR3: CASSSFGRFSYEQYF; DNA: TGCGCCAGCAGCAGCTTTGGTCGGTTCTCCTACGAGCAGTACTTC
V: TRBV28; D: TRBD2; length: 16; J: TRBJ2-7; size: few; CDR3: CASSPLSGGLRSGQYF; DNA: TGTGCCAGCAGTCCTTTGAGCGGGGGCCTCCGCTCGGGGCAGTACTTC
V: TRBV5-5; D: NA; length: 15; J: TRBJ2-7; size: many; CDR3: CASSLAGSAPYEQYF; DNA: TGTGCCAGCAGCTTGGCAGGAAGTGCTCCCTACGAGCAGTACTTC
V: TRBV7-2; D: TRBD2; length: 15; J: TRBJ2-1; size: NA; CDR3: CASSHGLALYNEQFF; DNA: TGTGCCAGCAGCCACGGACTAGCCCTCTACAATGAGCAGTTCTTC
V: TRBV24-1; D: NA; length: 13; J: TRBJ2-1; size: NA; CDR3: CATSNGLNNEQFF; DNA: TGTGCCACCAGCAACGGCCTAAACAATGAGCAGTTCTTC
V: TRBV5-1; D: NA; length: 13; J: TRBJ2-5; size: NA; CDR3: CASSLGTLETQYF; DNA: TGCGCCAGCAGCTTGGGTACATTAGAGACCCAGTACTTC
V: TRBV12-3/TRBV12-4; D: NA; length: 13; J: TRBJ1-5; size: many; CDR3: CASSPGPNQPQHF; DNA: TGTGCCAGCAGCCCAGGACCCAATCAGCCCCAGCATTTT
V: TRBV2; D: TRBD1; length: 14; J: TRBJ1-2; size: NA; CDR3: CASSEIRGAGGYTF; DNA: TGTGCCAGCAGTGAAATCAGGGGGGCCGGTGGCTACACCTTC
V: TRBV7-2; D: TRBD1; length: 15; J: TRBJ2-7; size: few; CDR3: CASSLFGTGGYEQYF; DNA: TGTGCCAGCAGCTTGTTCGGGACAGGGGGGTACGAGCAGTACTTC
V: TRBV2; D: NA; length: 14; J: TRBJ2-1; size: NA; CDR3: CASSEDLAYNEQFF; DNA: TGTGCCAGCAGTGAAGATCTAGCCTACAATGAGCAGTTCTTC
V: TRBV12-3/TRBV12-4; D: NA; length: 13; J: TRBJ2-3; size: few; CDR3: CASSFSRADTQYF; DNA: TGTGCCAGCAGTTTTTCCAGGGCAGATACGCAGTATTTT
V: TRBV20-1; D: NA; length: 15; J: TRBJ1-5; size: NA; CDR3: CSARGPLYSNQPQHF; DNA: TGCAGTGCGAGAGGCCCCCTCTATAGCAATCAGCCCCAGCATTTT
V: TRBV25-1; D: TRBD2; length: 16; J: TRBJ2-1; size: NA; CDR3: CASSESTSGPFNEQFF; DNA: TGTGCCAGCAGTGAAAGTACTAGCGGACCCTTCAATGAGCAGTTCTTC
V: TRBV7-9; D: NA; length: 15; J: TRBJ1-4; size: many; CDR3: CASSHVLGANEKLFF; DNA: TGTGCCAGCAGCCACGTATTGGGGGCTAATGAAAAACTGTTTTTT
V: TRBV20-1; D: TRBD1; length: 17; J: TRBJ2-1; size: many; CDR3: CSARGPGTGGNYNEQFF; DNA: TGCAGTGCTAGGGGACCCGGGACAGGGGGCAATTACAATGAGCAGTTCTTC
V: TRBV29-1; D: TRBD1; length: 14; J: TRBJ2-1; size: few; CDR3: CSVADRGAYNEQFF; DNA: TGCAGCGTTGCCGACAGGGGCGCTTACAATGAGCAGTTCTTC
V: TRBV5-1; D: TRBD2; length: 14; J: TRBJ2-7; size: many; CDR3: CASRPSGTPYEQYF; DNA: TGCGCCAGCAGGCCTAGCGGGACCCCCTACGAGCAGTACTTC
V: TRBV3-1; D: NA; length: 13; J: TRBJ1-6; size: many; CDR3: CASSHNRDSPLHF; DNA: TGTGCCAGCAGCCACAACAGGGATTCACCCCTCCACTTT
V: TRBV20-1; D: NA; length: 12; J: TRBJ2-1; size: many; CDR3: CSASLENNEQFF; DNA: TGCAGTGCTAGCCTAGAAAACAATGAGCAGTTCTTC
V: TRBV13; D: NA; length: 15; J: TRBJ2-5; size: NA; CDR3: CASSDRGDYQETQYF; DNA: TGTGCCAGCAGCGACCGCGGGGACTACCAAGAGACCCAGTACTTC
V: TRBV10-3; D: TRBD1; length: 15; J: TRBJ2-7; size: NA; CDR3: CAISDPGQGFYEQYF; DNA: TGTGCCATCAGTGACCCGGGACAGGGTTTCTACGAGCAGTACTTC
V: TRBV7-9; D: NA; length: 11; J: TRBJ2-5; size: many; CDR3: CASDGQETQYF; DNA: TGTGCCTCCGACGGGCAAGAGACCCAGTACTTC
V: TRBV5-1; D: NA; length: 14; J: TRBJ2-3; size: NA; CDR3: CASNPGQSTDTQYF; DNA: TGCGCCAGCAATCCGGGTCAGAGCACAGATACGCAGTATTTT
V: TRBV10-3; D: NA; length: 13; J: TRBJ2-3; size: NA; CDR3: CAISTQGTDTQYF; DNA: TGTGCCATCAGCACACAGGGTACAGATACGCAGTATTTT
V: TRBV10-3; D: NA; length: 15; J: TRBJ2-5; size: many; CDR3: CAMSQVRADLETQYF; DNA: TGTGCCATGTCACAGGTCCGGGCGGATTTAGAGACCCAGTACTTC
V: TRBV6-2/TRBV6-3; D: TRBD2; length: 19; J: TRBJ2-1; size: many; CDR3: CASRMTSGRHTTSYNEQFF; DNA: TGTGCCAGCAGGATGACTAGCGGGAGGCACACCACCTCCTACAATGAGCAGTTCTTC
V: TRBV19; D: NA; length: 13; J: TRBJ2-3; size: many; CDR3: CASSIASTDTQYF; DNA: TGTGCCAGTAGTATAGCCAGTACAGATACGCAGTATTTT
V: TRBV6-1; D: NA; length: 18; J: TRBJ2-3; size: NA; CDR3: CASSESAARGSFTDTQYF; DNA: TGTGCCAGCAGTGAATCGGCAGCCAGAGGTTCGTTCACAGATACGCAGTATTTT
V: TRBV19; D: NA; length: 16; J: TRBJ1-5; size: NA; CDR3: CASKALLRAVNQPQHF; DNA: TGTGCCAGTAAAGCTCTCCTTCGGGCGGTCAATCAGCCCCAGCATTTT
V: TRBV11-2; D: NA; length: 15; J: TRBJ2-5; size: many; CDR3: CASSSSGTGEETQYF; DNA: TGTGCCAGCAGCTCTAGCGGGACAGGGGAGGAGACCCAGTACTTC
V: TRBV5-1; D: NA; length: 14; J: TRBJ2-1; size: NA; CDR3: CASSLGWRAHEQFF; DNA: TGCGCCAGCAGCTTGGGCTGGCGGGCCCATGAGCAGTTCTTC
V: TRBV7-9; D: TRBD1; length: 15; J: TRBJ1-1; size: NA; CDR3: CASSSRGQGITEAFF; DNA: TGTGCCAGCAGCTCGAGAGGACAGGGGATCACTGAAGCTTTCTTT
V: TRBV4-3; D: NA; length: 15; J: TRBJ2-5; size: many; CDR3: CASSPSAGQRETQYF; DNA: TGCGCCAGCAGCCCAAGTGCCGGGCAGAGAGAGACCCAGTACTTC
V: TRBV20-1; D: TRBD2; length: 14; J: TRBJ2-5; size: many; CDR3: CSATPTSGQRTQYF; DNA: TGCAGTGCTACCCCGACTAGCGGGCAAAGGACCCAGTACTTC
V: TRBV5-1; D: NA; length: 15; J: TRBJ1-1; size: few; CDR3: CASSLALGTFTEAFF; DNA: TGCGCCAGCAGCTTGGCCTTGGGGACCTTCACTGAAGCTTTCTTT
V: TRBV2; D: NA; length: 15; J: TRBJ2-1; size: few; CDR3: CASTEHYQRTMEQFF; DNA: TGTGCCAGCACCGAGCACTATCAACGTACAATGGAGCAGTTCTTC
V: TRBV20-1; D: NA; length: 14; J: TRBJ2-3; size: many; CDR3: CSATTETRTDTQYF; DNA: TGCAGTGCTACGACAGAGACACGCACAGATACGCAGTATTTT
V: TRBV5-1; D: TRBD1; length: 14; J: TRBJ1-6; size: once; CDR3: CASSLRQGKSPLHF; DNA: TGCGCCAGCAGCTTGAGACAGGGTAAATCACCCCTCCACTTT
V: TRBV13; D: NA; length: 11; J: TRBJ2-1; size: NA; CDR3: CASSFDSEQFF; DNA: TGTGCCAGCAGCTTCGACTCGGAGCAGTTCTTC